This T cell receptor (beta chain) was retrieved from a study of blood T cell repertoires in COVID-19 (dated by TCRdb to about 2020). Some background on the complete study: For ImmuneRACE Cohort 3, a participant was defined as recovered based on two consecutive negative NP/OP PCR tests, clearance by a healthcare professional, or resolution of symptoms. A de-identified subject ID, COVID-19 status, age in years and sex were almost always included in the sample metadata. The prospective study material was composed of cDNA or gDNA derived from T cells, B-cell-depleted T cells, or PBMCs. The repertoires were released in a freely available public database meant as a resource for research on the immune response to SARS-CoV-2. The collaborator samples originated in the United States, Italy and Spain and spanned the acute and convalescent phases of COVID-19. Where available, HLA class I and class II types were obtained from metadata supplied by the sample provider rather than from assay-based typing. Deeply sampled blood TCRbeta repertoires from subjects exposed to, actively infected with, or recovered from COVID-19 were included in the dataset. Samples were obtained from the ongoing ImmuneRACE study (first 160 participants) and from about 1,300 subjects provided by 6 global collaborators.

TCRbeta CDR3 regions were amplified from genomic DNA using the immunoSEQ Assay, a bias-controlled multiplex PCR. Regarding the original processing steps: Nucleated cell counts per sample were estimated from amplification of reference gene primers within the assay. Sequence reads were collapsed and filtered to measure the absolute abundance of every unique TCRbeta CDR3 rearrangement. Productive Simpson clonality was computed per sample as the square root of Simpson's diversity index over productive rearrangements. TCRdb retrieved this table from immuneACCESS and kept in-frame rearrangements only. Not all clones are present; in checked studies, unresolved V genes account for under half, and no reason is known for the remainder. V and J calls and clone size come straight from that table; D and trimming were deduced from the DNA. Present in this sample are about 170,000 clones, roughly 85% of which were seen just once. Around 17% of the sample lies in the top ten.

CDR1 and CDR2 are read off the germline V gene (reference sequence) as GTSNPN and SVGIG. Counted from cysteine to phenylalanine, this CDR3 has 17 amino acids. Kept here is only the CDR3 DNA, which spans 51 bases and is read in frame from base 1. V was cut back by 1 base and J by 0 bases, leaving a gap of 13 bases between them. In the prospective study, participants were about 18 to 89 years old, resided in approximately 25 geographic areas of the United States, and were enrolled through a virtual design. Cohort assignment in the prospective study relied on participant-reported clinical history from a screening survey and a study questionnaire. Each participant in the prospective study had whole blood, serum and a nasopharyngeal or oropharyngeal swab collected by mobile phlebotomists. Additional blood draws and questionnaires over a 2-month period could optionally be provided by prospective study participants. Prospective study blood samples were shipped either frozen or at room temperature before DNA extraction.

Summary of the overall study and its limitations: The amount of clinical and demographic metadata varied by source and participant and was provided uncurated.

This clone was detected only a few times. Its antigen remains unidentified. Base qualities are not at hand, and no much larger clone is one base apart. This sequence was found in a woman aged 70-85 years in a cohort exposed to, infected with or recovered from COVID-19 (not recorded which). Recombination joined TRBV30 with TRBJ1-6; the D gene lacks a confident call. The sequenced sample consisted of PBMCs or T cells enriched from blood (not recorded which). The DNA sequence reads TGTGCCTGGAGTGCCCCTAAGTTTAGCTCCTATAATTCACCCCTCCACTTT. The encoded protein is CAWSAPKFSSYNSPLHF.